This T cell receptor (beta chain) was recovered during a study of regulatory T cells in long-lasting Graves disease. Time point defined: persistent/refractory GD, antithyroid drugs over 5 years with positive TRAb. The TCR library used RNA extracted from PBMCs. This clonotype has at least ten counts. The CDR3 spans 13 residues. The V gene's germline CDR1 is DFQATT and CDR2 SNEGSKA (reference sequence). Trimming pared 6 bases from V and 2 bases from J, leaving 11 bases between. HTBI primers from iRepertoire and Arm-PCR of CDR3 regions yielded the TCR beta libraries. One entry per CDR3 protein results from TCRdb running MiXCR on the multiplex PCR reads. Here the sample spans approximately 400,000 distinct CDR3 sequences, about a quarter being singletons.

This chain joins TRBV20-1 and TRBJ1-5; unclear D gene. The sequencing used peripheral blood mononuclear cells (PBMCs), collected when the disease was refractory, from a patient treated with antithyroid drugs. The clonotype comes from a female donor with Graves disease. CDR3 protein: CSADAGGNQPQHF. The CDR3 DNA reads TGCAGTGCCGATGCGGGAGGCAATCAGCCCCAGCATTTT.